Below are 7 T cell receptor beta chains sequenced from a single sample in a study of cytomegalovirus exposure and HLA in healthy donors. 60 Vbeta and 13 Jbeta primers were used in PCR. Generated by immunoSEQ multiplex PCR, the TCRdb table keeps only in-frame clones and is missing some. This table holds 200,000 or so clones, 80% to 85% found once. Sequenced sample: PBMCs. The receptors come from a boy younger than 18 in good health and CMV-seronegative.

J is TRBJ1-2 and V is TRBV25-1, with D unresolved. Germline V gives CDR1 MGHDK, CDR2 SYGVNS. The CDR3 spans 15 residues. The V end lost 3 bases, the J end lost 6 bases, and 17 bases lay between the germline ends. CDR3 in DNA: TGTGCCAGCAGTGAGGACGCCCGGGGAACGCATGGCTACACCTTC. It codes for CASSEDARGTHGYTF.

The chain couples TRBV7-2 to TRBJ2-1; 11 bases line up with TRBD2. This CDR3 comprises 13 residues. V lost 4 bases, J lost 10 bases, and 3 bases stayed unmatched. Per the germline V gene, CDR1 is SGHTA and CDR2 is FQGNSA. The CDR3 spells CASSSSGGKEQFF. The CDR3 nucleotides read TGTGCCAGCAGCTCTAGCGGGGGGAAAGAGCAGTTCTTC.

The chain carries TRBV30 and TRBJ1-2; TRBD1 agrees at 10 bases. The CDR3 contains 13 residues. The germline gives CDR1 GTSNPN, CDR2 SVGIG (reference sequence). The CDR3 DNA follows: TGTTGTAGTCGACAGGGGGCCCACTATGGCTACACCTTC. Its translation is CCSRQGAHYGYTF.

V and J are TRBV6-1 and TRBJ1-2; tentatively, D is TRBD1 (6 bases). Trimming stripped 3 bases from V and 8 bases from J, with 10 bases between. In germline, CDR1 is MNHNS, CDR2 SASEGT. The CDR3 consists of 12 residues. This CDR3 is CASSDRGMGYTF. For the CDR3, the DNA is TGTGCCAGCAGTGACAGGGGAATGGGCTACACCTTC.

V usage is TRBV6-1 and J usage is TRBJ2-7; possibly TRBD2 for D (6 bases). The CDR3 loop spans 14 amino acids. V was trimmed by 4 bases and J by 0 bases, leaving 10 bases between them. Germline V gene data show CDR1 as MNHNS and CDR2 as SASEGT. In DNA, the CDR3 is TGTGCCAGCAGTGGGACTATGAGCTCCTACGAGCAGTACTTC. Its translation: CASSGTMSSYEQYF.

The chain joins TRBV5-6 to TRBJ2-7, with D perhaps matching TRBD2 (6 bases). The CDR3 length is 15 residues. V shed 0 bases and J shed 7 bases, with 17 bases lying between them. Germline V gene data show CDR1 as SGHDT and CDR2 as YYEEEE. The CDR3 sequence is CASSLGGTFSGEQYF. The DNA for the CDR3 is TGTGCCAGCAGCTTGGGCGGGACTTTTAGTGGGGAGCAGTACTTC.

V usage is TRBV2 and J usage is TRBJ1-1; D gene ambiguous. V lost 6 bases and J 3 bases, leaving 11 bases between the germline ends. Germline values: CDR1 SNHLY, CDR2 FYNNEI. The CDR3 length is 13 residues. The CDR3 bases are TGTGCCAGCAGGCGGGCCTGGGACACTGAAGCTTTCTTT. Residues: CASRRAWDTEAFF.